Shown below are 26 T cell receptor beta chains from a single sample sequenced in a study of cytomegalovirus exposure and HLA in healthy donors. Vbeta (60) and Jbeta (13) primers were used in the PCR. The protocol was immunoSEQ multiplex PCR, while the TCRdb copy is restricted to in-frame clones and leaves out a portion. The repertoire holds under 120,000 clones, with roughly three quarters as singletons. Input material: PBMCs. These receptors all stem from a man aged 35 to 55 in good health and CMV-seropositive.

CDR3 DNA sequence: TGTGCCAGCAGCTCACTACTAGCGGGATTTAACGAGCAGTACTTC. Its protein product is CASSSLLAGFNEQYF. The V gene is TRBV5-4, the J gene TRBJ2-7, with 10 bases fitting TRBD2. In germline, CDR1 is SGHNT, CDR2 YYREEE (reference sequence). With V trimmed by 3 bases and J by 5 bases, 8 bases remained unmatched. The CDR3 covers 15 residues.

The chain links TRBV4-1 to TRBJ1-1, with TRBD1 matching over 8 bases. CDR3 length: 15 residues. V lost 4 bases, J lost 7 bases, and 11 bases stayed unmatched. CDR1 is MGHRA, CDR2 YSYEKL, per germline. The CDR3 spells CASSRSSPGQDEAFF. In DNA, the CDR3 is TGCGCCAGCAGCCGCTCTTCTCCGGGACAGGATGAAGCTTTCTTT.

This chain joins TRBV19 and TRBJ2-2; 10 bases are shared with TRBD2. The CDR3 spans 18 residues. Germline V gene lookup returns CDR1 LNHDA and CDR2 SQIVND (reference sequence). V trimming: 2 bases; J trimming: 4 bases; junction bases outside the gene matches: 10. CDR3 coding DNA: TGTGCCAGTAGTATAAGGCTAGCGGGAGAGGTCAGCACCGGGGAGCTGTTTTTT. Translated: CASSIRLAGEVSTGELFF.

V is TRBV11-2 and J is TRBJ2-3; 7 nucleotides align to TRBD2. This CDR3 is 15 amino acids long. V shed 5 bases and J 0 bases; nucleotides not matched to a gene: 5. From germline, CDR1 is SGHAT and CDR2 FQNNGV. The CDR3: CASSPRTSSTDTQYF. The CDR3 DNA follows: TGTGCCAGCAGCCCCCGGACTAGTAGCACAGATACGCAGTATTTT.

The rearrangement links TRBV7-9 to TRBJ2-5; 9 nucleotides match TRBD2. After removal of 5 bases from V and 1 base from J, the junction contained 8 bases not matched to a gene. The V gene's germline CDR1 is SEHNR and CDR2 FQNEAQ (reference sequence). The CDR3 is 16 residues long. In DNA form, the CDR3 reads TGTGCCAGCAGCCCCCTAGCGGGAAATATCCAAGAGACCCAGTACTTC. Translating gives CASSPLAGNIQETQYF.

The chain recombines TRBV27 with TRBJ1-2; D is possibly TRBD1 (6 bases). V was cut by 6 bases and J by 7 bases, with 12 bases left in between. This CDR3 has 12 residues. CDR1 and CDR2 (germline): MNHEY, SMNVEV (reference sequence). This chain's CDR3 is CASRGTSGGYTF. The CDR3 DNA is TGTGCCAGCAGAGGGACATCTGGTGGCTACACCTTC.

This clone appeared a few times. The chain joins TRBV14 to TRBJ2-1, with 7 bases fitting TRBD1. The CDR3 contains 12 residues. J gave up 13 bases and V 4 bases, and 7 bases lay outside the gene matches. Germline V gives CDR1 SGHDN, CDR2 FVKESK. CDR3 sequence: CASSPTGEIQFF. The CDR3 DNA follows: TGTGCCAGCAGCCCCACAGGGGAGATTCAGTTCTTC.

This chain connects TRBV13 to TRBJ2-1; 12 bases align to TRBD2. The CDR3 sequence is 16 residues long. Unmatched junction bases numbered 4, after V lost 4 bases and J lost 3 bases. Germline V gene sequence: CDR1 PRHDT, CDR2 FYEKMQ (reference sequence). The CDR3 bases are TGTGCCAGCAGCTCGCGGACTAGCGGGATCTACAATGAGCAGTTCTTC. Translation gives CASSSRTSGIYNEQFF.

This sequence joins TRBV30 and TRBJ1-2, with D possibly matching TRBD1 (6 bases). The ends were cut back, 4 bases at V and 4 bases at J, with 13 bases in the middle. CDR1 is GTSNPN, CDR2 SVGIG, per germline (reference sequence). The CDR3 contains 13 residues. CDR3 region: CAWKPQGIYGYTF. The CDR3 nucleotides read TGTGCCTGGAAACCGCAGGGGATCTATGGCTACACCTTC.

The genes are TRBV7-7 and TRBJ2-5; 8 positions match TRBD2. The V gene's germline CDR1 is SSHAT and CDR2 FNYEAQ (reference sequence). This CDR3 spans 15 amino acids. CDR3 in amino acids: CASCSSGSIGETQYF. In DNA, the CDR3 is TGTGCTAGCTGCTCCAGCGGGAGCATCGGAGAGACCCAGTACTTC. The entire variable domain, with the rest obtained from reference TRBV7-7 and TRBJ2-5, is as follows: GAGVSQSPRYKVTKRGQDVTLRCDPISSHATLYWYQQALGQGPEFLTYFNYEAQPDKSGLPSDRFSAERPEGSISTLTIQRTEQRDSAMYRCASCSSGSIGETQYFGPGTRLLVL.

The chain recombines TRBV7-2 with TRBJ2-5; D gene unclear. The V gene's germline CDR1 is SGHTA and CDR2 FQGNSA. Trimming took off 3 bases at V and 5 bases at J, with 10 bases between the two ends. This CDR3 region has 13 residues. CDR3 coding DNA: TGTGCCAGCAGCTTCTGGGCCCGGGAGACCCAGTACTTC. The encoded protein is CASSFWARETQYF.

V and J are TRBV15 and TRBJ2-2; 8 positions agree with TRBD1. CDR3 length equals 17 residues. In germline, CDR1 is LNHNV, CDR2 YYDKDF (reference sequence). Unmatched junction bases numbered 6, after V lost 2 bases and J lost 1 base. The CDR3 is CATSRRPGQENTGELFF. The CDR3 bases are TGTGCCACCAGCAGACGCCCGGGACAGGAGAACACCGGGGAGCTGTTTTTT.

The chain couples TRBV6-5 to TRBJ1-2, with 9 bases that match TRBD1. Losses at the gene ends were 6 bases for V and 4 bases for J; bases not matched to a gene: 3. The CDR3 runs to 13 residues. Germline V gives CDR1 MNHEY, CDR2 SVGAGI. The CDR3, as DNA: TGTGCCAGCAGGAGGGGACAGGGCTATGGCTACACCTTC. It translates to CASRRGQGYGYTF.

This clone has only a few counts. The chain couples TRBV10-1 to TRBJ1-1, with TRBD1 matching over 7 bases. Germline-derived CDR1 and CDR2 are WNHNN and SYGVQD (reference sequence). The CDR3 contains 14 residues. The V segment lost 1 base and the J segment 6 bases; nucleotides outside the gene matches: 5. The CDR3 DNA reads as TGCGCCAGCAGTGAGTATGGAGGGACAGCTGAAGCTTTCTTT. Its protein is CASSEYGGTAEAFF.

This clone was seen a few times. The chain recombines TRBV7-9 with TRBJ1-1, with D possibly matching TRBD1 (6 bases). Trimming shortened V by 4 bases and J by 9 bases, and 12 bases separated the two germline ends. The germline V gene encodes CDR1 SEHNR and CDR2 FQNEAQ (reference sequence). This CDR3 spans 12 amino acids. CDR3 coding DNA: TGTGCCAGCAGCTCGGGCCAGGGGAAAGCTTTCTTT. As protein: CASSSGQGKAFF.

This chain uses TRBV28 with TRBJ2-2; tentative D call: TRBD2 (5 bases). Germline V gene data show CDR1 as MDHEN and CDR2 as SYDVKM. V lost 3 bases, J lost 8 bases, and 10 bases lay in between. This CDR3 contains 13 residues. The DNA for the CDR3 is TGTGCCAGCAGTTTCTGGGAGTCAGGGGAGCTGTTTTTT. Its protein product is CASSFWESGELFF. Together with reference TRBV28 and TRBJ2-2, the CDR3 gives the full variable domain: DVKVTQSSRYLVKRTGEKVFLECVQDMDHENMFWYRQDPGLGLRLIYFSYDVKMKEKGDIPEGYSVSREKKERFSLILESASTNQTSMYLCASSFWESGELFFGEGSRLTVL.

V gene TRBV29-1 combines with J gene TRBJ1-2; 8 bases are shared with TRBD1. The length of the CDR3 is 14 residues. From germline, CDR1 is SQVTM and CDR2 ANQGSEA. Germline trimming cut 6 bases from V and 8 bases from J; bases unmatched to any gene: 14. The CDR3 sequence: CSVRPSDRGLGYTF. The DNA of the CDR3 is TGCAGCGTCCGACCAAGCGACAGGGGCCTAGGCTACACCTTC.

This chain links TRBV6-5 with TRBJ2-6; 7 positions match TRBD1. Unmatched junction bases numbered 4, after V lost 4 bases and J lost 4 bases. CDR1 and CDR2 (germline): MNHEY, SVGAGI. The CDR3 sequence is 15 residues long. This chain's CDR3 is CASSLQGYGANVLTF. The DNA for the CDR3 is TGTGCCAGCAGTTTACAGGGGTACGGGGCCAACGTCCTGACTTTC.

The V call is TRBV29-1, the J call TRBJ1-5; D is ambiguous. CDR1 SQVTM and CDR2 ANQGSEA come from the germline V gene. The CDR3 contains 14 residues. The ends were cut back, 6 bases at V and 4 bases at J, with 16 bases in the middle. The CDR3 loop is CSVQIGGRNQPQHF. DNA for the CDR3: TGCAGCGTACAAATCGGTGGGAGGAATCAGCCCCAGCATTTT.

The gene calls are TRBV2 and TRBJ2-5; a weak D match, TRBD1 (6 bases). V shed 5 bases and J shed 5 bases, with 9 bases lying between them. Germline CDR1 SNHLY, CDR2 FYNNEI. The CDR3 loop spans 12 amino acids. In DNA, the CDR3 is TGTGCCAGCAGTACAGGGTTGGAGACCCAGTACTTC. Protein sequence: CASSTGLETQYF.

J is TRBJ2-2 and V is TRBV10-3, with TRBD1 identical over 10 bases. Per germline, CDR1 ENHRY and CDR2 SYGVKD. Trimming cost V 0 bases and J 7 bases; bases outside gene matches: 5. The CDR3 runs 16 residues. This CDR3 is CAISESTGGKGGELFF. In nucleotides, the CDR3 is TGTGCCATCAGTGAGTCGACAGGGGGCAAAGGCGGGGAGCTGTTTTTT.

This clone was detected once. The gene calls are TRBV6-5 and TRBJ1-3; TRBD1 is a possible D gene (5 bases). V gave up 2 bases and J gave up 4 bases, with 9 bases separating them. Germline CDR1 reads MNHEY; CDR2 reads SVGAGI. CDR3 length equals 14 residues. The CDR3 coding sequence is TGTGCCAGCAGTTACGGGGGGTTAGGAAACACCATATATTTT. Its translation is CASSYGGLGNTIYF.

The chain is built from TRBV27 and TRBJ1-1; 7 nucleotides align to TRBD1. Germline CDR1 and CDR2: MNHEY and SMNVEV (reference sequence). The length of the CDR3 is 13 residues. The junction had 2 bases not matched to a gene; V was cut back by 3 bases and J by 4 bases. CDR3 sequence (DNA): TGTGCCAGCAGTTTTAGGGACAGCACTGAAGCTTTCTTT. Residues: CASSFRDSTEAFF.

This chain links TRBV11-2 with TRBJ2-7, with 7 positions matching TRBD2. V was clipped by 2 bases and J by 0 bases; unmatched bases: 4. The CDR3 sequence is 15 residues long. The V gene's germline CDR1 is SGHAT and CDR2 FQNNGV. This CDR3 reads CASSLTGTTSYEQYF. DNA of the CDR3: TGTGCCAGCAGCTTAACCGGGACTACCTCCTACGAGCAGTACTTC.

The chain links TRBV7-2 to TRBJ1-5; D uncertain. The V end was cut by 1 base, the J end by 2 bases, with 9 bases between. Germline-derived CDR1 and CDR2 are SGHTA and FQGNSA. The CDR3 runs 15 residues. The CDR3 bases are TGTGCCAGCAGCTTAGGTGTATTTGGCAATCAGCCCCAGCATTTT. Amino acids: CASSLGVFGNQPQHF.

V gene TRBV19 combines with J gene TRBJ2-3, with 8 bases fitting TRBD2. V was pared by 5 bases and J by 4 bases, with 11 bases of the junction left unmatched. Germline V gives CDR1 LNHDA, CDR2 SQIVND (reference sequence). The CDR3 is made up of 16 amino acids. The CDR3 here is CASSPLGRAIADTQYF. CDR3 in DNA: TGTGCCAGTAGTCCCCTCGGGAGGGCCATTGCAGATACGCAGTATTTT. Drawing the rest from reference TRBV19 and TRBJ2-3, the complete variable domain is DGGITQSPKYLFRKEGQNVTLSCEQNLNHDAMYWYRQDPGQGLRLIYYSQIVNDFQKGDIAEGYSVSREKKESFPLTVTSAQKNPTAFYLCASSPLGRAIADTQYFGPGTRLTVL.